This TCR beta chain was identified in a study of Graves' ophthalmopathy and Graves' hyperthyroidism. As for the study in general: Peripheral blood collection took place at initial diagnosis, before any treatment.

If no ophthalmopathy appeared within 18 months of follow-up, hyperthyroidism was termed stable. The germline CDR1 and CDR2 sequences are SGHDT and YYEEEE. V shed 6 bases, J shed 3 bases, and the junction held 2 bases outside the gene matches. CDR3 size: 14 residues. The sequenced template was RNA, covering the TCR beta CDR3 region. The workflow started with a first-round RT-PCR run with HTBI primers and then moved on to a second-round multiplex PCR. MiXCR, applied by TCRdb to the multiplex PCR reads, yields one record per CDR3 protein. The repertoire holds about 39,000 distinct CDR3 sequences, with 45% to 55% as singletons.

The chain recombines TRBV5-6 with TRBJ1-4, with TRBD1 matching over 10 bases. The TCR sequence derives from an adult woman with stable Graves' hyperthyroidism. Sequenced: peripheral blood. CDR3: CASTGTGANEKLFF. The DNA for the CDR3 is TGTGCCAGCACCGGGACAGGGGCTAATGAAAAACTGTTTTTT.